Listed here are 6 T cell receptor beta chains from one sample, sequenced in a study of T-cell reconstitution after alpha-beta-depleted transplantation in children. Researchers prepared the TCRbeta library using unique molecular identifiers, the study reports. Using its own MiXCR run on the PCR reads, TCRdb lists one record per CDR3 protein. Among some 590,000 distinct CDR3 sequences, about 10% were seen once, and the ten largest hold around 4%. The input for sequencing was PBMCs from the stem cell graft donor, taken from the stem cell graft. The origin of the receptors is a human donor who donated a stem cell graft to a child with acute myeloid leukemia.

The chain couples TRBV5-1 to TRBJ2-1, with a possible D match to TRBD1 (5 bases). The CDR3 extends over 12 amino acids. Deletions cut 6 bases from V and 9 bases from J, with 13 bases between. CDR1 and CDR2 (germline): SGHRS, YFSETQ. The DNA of the CDR3 is TGCGCCAGCACCCCCAGGGTGGGTGAGCAGTTCTTC. Translating gives CASTPRVGEQFF.

The rearrangement links TRBV4-2 to TRBJ2-2, with D possibly matching TRBD2 (6 bases). CDR1 and CDR2 from the germline V gene are LGHNA and YNFKEQ. The CDR3 contains 15 residues. Between the trimmed V and J ends, which lost 6 bases and 3 bases, there was a span of 14 bases. CDR3 nucleotide sequence: TGTGCCAGCAGACGGGGCGGGACGGACACCGGGGAGCTGTTTTTT. It translates to CASRRGGTDTGELFF.

The rearrangement uses TRBV29-1 and TRBJ2-5, with unresolved D. The germline gives CDR1 SQVTM, CDR2 ANQGSEA. The CDR3 spans 11 residues. The V gene lost 3 bases and the J gene lost 5 bases, with 7 bases spanning the gap. The DNA for the CDR3 is TGCAGCGTTGATTACACGGAGACCCAGTACTTC. It encodes CSVDYTETQYF.

The table lists this clonotype with a few counts. The chain employs TRBV7-8 and TRBJ2-1, with D hard to call. The V gene's germline CDR1 is SGHVS and CDR2 FQNEAQ. V was clipped by 5 bases and J by 12 bases, with 5 bases between them. This CDR3 is built from 9 residues. The CDR3 spells CASSPGQFF. CDR3 DNA sequence: TGTGCCAGCAGCCCAGGGCAGTTCTTC.

This rearrangement joins TRBV6-2 or TRBV6-3 to TRBJ2-4; D not resolved. Per germline, CDR1 MNHEY and CDR2 SVGEGT. CDR3 length equals 15 residues. The germline V and J ends were trimmed by 2 bases and 0 bases, with 8 bases remaining between them. For the CDR3, the DNA is TGTGCCAGCAGTTACCCTGCGGCAGCCAAAAACATTCAGTACTTC. Protein product: CASSYPAAAKNIQYF.

CDR3: CASSRGQGVGYEQYF. CDR3 DNA sequence: TGTGCCAGCAGCCGAGGGCAGGGGGTAGGCTACGAGCAGTACTTC. The chain couples TRBV5-4 to TRBJ2-7; 7 bases align to TRBD1. Germline loops: CDR1 SGHNT, CDR2 YYREEE (reference sequence). The CDR3 sequence is 15 residues long. Trimming took 4 bases from V and 3 from J; bases not matched to a gene: 10.